Below are 2 T cell receptor beta chains sequenced from a single sample in a study of blood T cells in healthy people across ages. A J-beta primer mix and a sample-barcoded 5' primer were used in a second PCR of about 6 to 12 cycles. TCRdb analysed the 5' RACE reads with MiXCR anew, one entry per CDR3 protein. The repertoire has about 720,000 distinct CDR3 sequences, about 20% of them found once; the top ten carry roughly 22%. The source material was blood. These receptors were collected from a man between 65 and 85 years old in good health.

Only a few counts were recorded for this clonotype. The chain couples TRBV29-1 to TRBJ2-3, with TRBD2 matching 7 bases. Germline-derived CDR1 and CDR2 are SQVTM and ANQGSEA. V trimming: 2 bases; J trimming: 6 bases; junction bases outside the gene matches: 14. The CDR3 covers 16 residues. The CDR3 nucleotides are TGCAGCGTTGAAACAACGACTAGCCACCGCCTCGATACGCAGTATTTT. Translation gives CSVETTTSHRLDTQYF.

This chain connects TRBV7-3 to TRBJ2-7; the D is unclear. Germline CDR1 SGHTA, CDR2 FQGTGA. Between the trimmed V and J ends, which lost 1 base and 9 bases, there was a span of 10 bases. CDR3 length: 12 residues. CDR3 residues: CASSLIKVRQYV. The CDR3 DNA reads as TGTGCCAGCAGCTTAATAAAAGTTAGGCAGTACGTC.